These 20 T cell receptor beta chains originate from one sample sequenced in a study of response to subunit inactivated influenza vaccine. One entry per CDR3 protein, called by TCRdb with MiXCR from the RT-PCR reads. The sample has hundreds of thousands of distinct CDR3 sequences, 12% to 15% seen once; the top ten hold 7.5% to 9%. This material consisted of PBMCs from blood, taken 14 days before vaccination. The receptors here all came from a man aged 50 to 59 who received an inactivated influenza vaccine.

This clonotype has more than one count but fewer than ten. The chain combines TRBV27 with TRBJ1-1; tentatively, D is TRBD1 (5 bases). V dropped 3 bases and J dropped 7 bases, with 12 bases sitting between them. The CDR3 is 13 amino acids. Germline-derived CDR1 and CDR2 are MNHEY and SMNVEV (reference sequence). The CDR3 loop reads CASSLSGAGEAFF. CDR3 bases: TGTGCCAGCAGTTTGTCTGGGGCGGGTGAAGCTTTCTTT.

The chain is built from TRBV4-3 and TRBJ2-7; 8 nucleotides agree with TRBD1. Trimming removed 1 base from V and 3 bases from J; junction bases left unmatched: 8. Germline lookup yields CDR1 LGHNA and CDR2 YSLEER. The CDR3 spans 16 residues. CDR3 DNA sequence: TGCGCCAGCAGCCAAGCTGTTCAGGGGGCATTCTACGAGCAGTACTTC. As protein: CASSQAVQGAFYEQYF.

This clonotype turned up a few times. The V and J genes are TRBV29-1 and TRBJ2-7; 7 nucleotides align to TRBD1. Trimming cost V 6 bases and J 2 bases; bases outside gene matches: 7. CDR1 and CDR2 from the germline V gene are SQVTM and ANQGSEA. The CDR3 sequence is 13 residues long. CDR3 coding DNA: TGCAGCGTATGGACAGGTGTAACCTACGAGCAGTACTTC. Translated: CSVWTGVTYEQYF.

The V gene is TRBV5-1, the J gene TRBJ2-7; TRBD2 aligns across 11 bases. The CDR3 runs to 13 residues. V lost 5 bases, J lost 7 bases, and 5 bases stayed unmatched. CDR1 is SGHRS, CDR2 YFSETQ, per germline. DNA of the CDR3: TGCGCCAGCAGACTAGCGGGAGCAGCGGAGCAGTACTTC. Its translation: CASRLAGAAEQYF.

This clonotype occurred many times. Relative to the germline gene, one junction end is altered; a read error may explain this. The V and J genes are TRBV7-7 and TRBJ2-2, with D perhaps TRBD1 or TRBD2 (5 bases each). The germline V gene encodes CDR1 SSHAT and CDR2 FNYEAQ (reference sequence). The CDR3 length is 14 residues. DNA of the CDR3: TGTGCTAGCAGCTGGGACCTCAACACCGGGGAGCTGTTTTTT. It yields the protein CASSWDLNTGELFF.

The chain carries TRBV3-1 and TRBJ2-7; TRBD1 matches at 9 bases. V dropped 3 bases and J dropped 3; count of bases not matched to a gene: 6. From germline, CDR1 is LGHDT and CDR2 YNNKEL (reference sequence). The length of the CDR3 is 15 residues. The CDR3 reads CASSHRDRAVYEQYF. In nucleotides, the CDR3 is TGTGCCAGCAGCCACCGGGACAGGGCCGTCTACGAGCAGTACTTC.

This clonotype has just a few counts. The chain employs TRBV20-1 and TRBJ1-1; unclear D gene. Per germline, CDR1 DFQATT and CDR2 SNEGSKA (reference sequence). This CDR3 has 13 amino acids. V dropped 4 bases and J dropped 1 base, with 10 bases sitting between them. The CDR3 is CSAKATANTEAFF. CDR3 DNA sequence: TGCAGTGCTAAGGCCACAGCGAACACTGAAGCTTTCTTT.

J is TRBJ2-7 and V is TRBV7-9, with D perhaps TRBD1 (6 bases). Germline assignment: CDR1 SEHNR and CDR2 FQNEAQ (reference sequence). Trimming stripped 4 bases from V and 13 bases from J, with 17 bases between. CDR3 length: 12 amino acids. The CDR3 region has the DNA TGTGCCAGCAGCTCGAGCAACAGGGAGAAATACTTC. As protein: CASSSSNREKYF.

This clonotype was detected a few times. The CDR3 bases are TGCGCCAGCAGCTTCGGAGGACAGCAAAGGGAAGAGACCCAGTACTTC. As protein: CASSFGGQQREETQYF. This chain connects TRBV5-1 to TRBJ2-5; tentative D call: TRBD1 (6 bases). The V end lost 2 bases, the J end lost 3 bases, and 17 bases lay between the germline ends. Germline CDR1 and CDR2: SGHRS and YFSETQ. The CDR3 extends over 16 amino acids. The entire variable domain, with the rest obtained from reference TRBV5-1 and TRBJ2-5, is as follows: KAGVTQTPRYLIKTRGQQVTLSCSPISGHRSVSWYQQTPGQGLQFLFEYFSETQRNKGNFPGRFSGRQFSNSRSEMNVSTLELGDSALYLCASSFGGQQREETQYFGPGTRLLVL.

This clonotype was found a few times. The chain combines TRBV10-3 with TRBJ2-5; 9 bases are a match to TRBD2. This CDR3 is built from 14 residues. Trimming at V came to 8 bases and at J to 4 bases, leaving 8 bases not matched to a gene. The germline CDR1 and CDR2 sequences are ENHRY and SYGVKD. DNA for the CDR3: TGTGCCATCTCAGGGACTAGCTTTCCAGAGACCCAGTACTTC. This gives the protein CAISGTSFPETQYF.

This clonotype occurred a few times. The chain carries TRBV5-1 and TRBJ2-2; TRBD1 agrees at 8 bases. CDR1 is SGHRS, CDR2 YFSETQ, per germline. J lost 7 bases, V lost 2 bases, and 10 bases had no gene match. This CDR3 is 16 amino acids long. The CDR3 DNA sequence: TGCGCCAGCAGCTTACAAGACAGGGGTCTGATCGGGGAGCTGTTTTTT. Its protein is CASSLQDRGLIGELFF.

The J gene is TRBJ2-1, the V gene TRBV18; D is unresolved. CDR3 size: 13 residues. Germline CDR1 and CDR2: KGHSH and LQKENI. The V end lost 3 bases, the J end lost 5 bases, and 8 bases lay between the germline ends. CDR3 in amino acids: CASSPNPHNEQFF. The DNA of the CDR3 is TGTGCCAGCTCACCCAACCCACACAATGAGCAGTTCTTC.

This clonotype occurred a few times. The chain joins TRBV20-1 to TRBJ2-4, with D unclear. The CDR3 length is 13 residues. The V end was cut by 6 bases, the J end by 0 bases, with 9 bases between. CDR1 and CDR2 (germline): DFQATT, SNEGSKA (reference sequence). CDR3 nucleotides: TGCAGTGCGACACCGCTAGCCAAAAACATTCAGTACTTC. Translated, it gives CSATPLAKNIQYF.

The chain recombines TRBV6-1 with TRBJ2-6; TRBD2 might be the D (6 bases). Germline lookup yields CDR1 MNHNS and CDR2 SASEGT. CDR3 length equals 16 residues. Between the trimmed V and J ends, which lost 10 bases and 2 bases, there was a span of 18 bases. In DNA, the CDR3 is TGTGCCACATCCGACTACGGAGGGGCTGGGGCCAACGTCCTGACTTTC. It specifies CATSDYGGAGANVLTF.

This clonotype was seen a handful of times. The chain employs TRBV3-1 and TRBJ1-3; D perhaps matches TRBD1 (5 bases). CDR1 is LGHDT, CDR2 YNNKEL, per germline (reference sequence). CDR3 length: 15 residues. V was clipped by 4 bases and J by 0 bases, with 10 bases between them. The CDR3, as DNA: TGTGCCAGCAGCCTCGGGACTCACTCTGGAAACACCATATATTTT. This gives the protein CASSLGTHSGNTIYF.

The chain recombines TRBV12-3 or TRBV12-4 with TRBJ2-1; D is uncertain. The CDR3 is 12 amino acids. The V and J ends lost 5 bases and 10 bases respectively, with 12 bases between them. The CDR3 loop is CASSRRLGEQFF. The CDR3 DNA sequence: TGTGCCAGCAGTCGGAGACTGGGCGAGCAGTTCTTC.

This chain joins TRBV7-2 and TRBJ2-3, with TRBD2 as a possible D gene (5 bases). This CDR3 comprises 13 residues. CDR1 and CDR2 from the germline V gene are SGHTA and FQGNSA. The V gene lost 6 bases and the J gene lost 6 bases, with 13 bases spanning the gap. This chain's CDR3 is CASRRGTQDTQYF. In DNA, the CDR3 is TGTGCCAGCAGACGGGGAACTCAGGATACGCAGTATTTT.

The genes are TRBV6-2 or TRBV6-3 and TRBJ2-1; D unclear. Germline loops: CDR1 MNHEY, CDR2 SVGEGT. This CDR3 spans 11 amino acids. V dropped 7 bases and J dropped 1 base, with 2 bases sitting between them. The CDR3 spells CASISYNEQFF. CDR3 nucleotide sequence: TGTGCCAGCATTTCCTACAATGAGCAGTTCTTC.

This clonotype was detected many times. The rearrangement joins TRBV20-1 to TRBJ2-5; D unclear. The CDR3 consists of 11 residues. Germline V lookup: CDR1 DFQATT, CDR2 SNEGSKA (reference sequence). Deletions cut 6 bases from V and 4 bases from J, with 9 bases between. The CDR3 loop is CSALRGETQYF. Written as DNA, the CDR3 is TGCAGTGCCCTGCGCGGAGAGACCCAGTACTTC.

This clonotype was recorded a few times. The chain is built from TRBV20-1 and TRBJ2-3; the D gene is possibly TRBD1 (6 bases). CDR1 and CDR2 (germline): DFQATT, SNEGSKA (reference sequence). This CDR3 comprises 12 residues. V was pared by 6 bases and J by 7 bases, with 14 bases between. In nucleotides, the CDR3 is TGCAGTGCAAATAACAGGGCCCATACGCAGTATTTT. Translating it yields CSANNRAHTQYF.